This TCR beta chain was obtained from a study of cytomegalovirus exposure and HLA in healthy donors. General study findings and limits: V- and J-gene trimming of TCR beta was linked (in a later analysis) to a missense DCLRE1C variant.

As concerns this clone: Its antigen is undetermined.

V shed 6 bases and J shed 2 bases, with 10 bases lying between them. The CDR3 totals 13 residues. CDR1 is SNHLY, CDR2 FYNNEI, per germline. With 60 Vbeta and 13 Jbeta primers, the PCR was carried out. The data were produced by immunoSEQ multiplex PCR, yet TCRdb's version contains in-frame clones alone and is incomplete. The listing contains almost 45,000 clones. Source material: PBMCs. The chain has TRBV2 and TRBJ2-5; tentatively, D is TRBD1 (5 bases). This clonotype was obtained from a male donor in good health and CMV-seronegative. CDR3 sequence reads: CASRDDRQETQYF. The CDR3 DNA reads TGTGCCAGCAGAGATGACAGACAAGAGACCCAGTACTTC.